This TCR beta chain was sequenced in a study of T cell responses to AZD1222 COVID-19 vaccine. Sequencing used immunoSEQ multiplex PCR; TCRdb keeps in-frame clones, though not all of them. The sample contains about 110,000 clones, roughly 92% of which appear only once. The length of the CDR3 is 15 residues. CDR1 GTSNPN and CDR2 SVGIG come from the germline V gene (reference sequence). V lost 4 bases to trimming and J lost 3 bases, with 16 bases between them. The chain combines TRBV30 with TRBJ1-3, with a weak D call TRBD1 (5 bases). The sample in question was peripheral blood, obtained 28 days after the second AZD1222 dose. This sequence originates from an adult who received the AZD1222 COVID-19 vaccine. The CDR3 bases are TGTGCCTGGATCCCGGCAGGGACTTATGGAAACACCATATATTTT. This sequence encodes CAWIPAGTYGNTIYF.